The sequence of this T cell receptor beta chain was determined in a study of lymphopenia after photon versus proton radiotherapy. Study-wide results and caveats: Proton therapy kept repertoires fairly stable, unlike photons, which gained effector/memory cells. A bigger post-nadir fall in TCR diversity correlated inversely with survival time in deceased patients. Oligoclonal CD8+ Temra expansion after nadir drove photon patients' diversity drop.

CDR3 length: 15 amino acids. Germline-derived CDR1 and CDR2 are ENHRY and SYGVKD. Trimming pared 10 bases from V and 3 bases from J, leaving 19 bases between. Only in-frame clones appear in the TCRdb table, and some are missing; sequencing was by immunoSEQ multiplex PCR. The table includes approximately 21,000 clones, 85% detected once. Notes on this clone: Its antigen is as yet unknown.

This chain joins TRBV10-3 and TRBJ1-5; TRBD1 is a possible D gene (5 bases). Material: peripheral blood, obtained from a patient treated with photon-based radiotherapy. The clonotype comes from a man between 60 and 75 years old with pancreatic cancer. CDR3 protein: CATSEEGRDNQPQHF. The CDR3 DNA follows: TGTGCCACCAGCGAGGAGGGGCGAGACAATCAGCCCCAGCATTTT.